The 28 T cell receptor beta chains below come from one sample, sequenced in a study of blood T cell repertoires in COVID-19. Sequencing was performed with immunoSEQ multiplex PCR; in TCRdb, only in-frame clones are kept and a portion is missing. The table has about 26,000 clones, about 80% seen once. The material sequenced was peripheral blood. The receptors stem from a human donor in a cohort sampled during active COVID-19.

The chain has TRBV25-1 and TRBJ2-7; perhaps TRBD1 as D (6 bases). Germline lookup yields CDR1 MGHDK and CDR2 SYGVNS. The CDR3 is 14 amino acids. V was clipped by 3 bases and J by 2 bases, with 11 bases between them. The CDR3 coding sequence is TGTGCCAGCAGTGAGGAACAGGGTGCCTACGAGCAGTACTTC. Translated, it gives CASSEEQGAYEQYF.

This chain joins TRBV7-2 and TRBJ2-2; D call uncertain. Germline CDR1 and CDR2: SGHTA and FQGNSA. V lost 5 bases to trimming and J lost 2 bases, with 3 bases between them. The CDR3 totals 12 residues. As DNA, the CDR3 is TGTGCCAGCAGCCCTAACACCGGGGAGCTGTTTTTT. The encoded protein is CASSPNTGELFF.

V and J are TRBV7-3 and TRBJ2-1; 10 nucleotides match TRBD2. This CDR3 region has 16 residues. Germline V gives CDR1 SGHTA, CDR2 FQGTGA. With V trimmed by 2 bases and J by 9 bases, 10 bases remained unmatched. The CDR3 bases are TGTGCCAGCAGCTTAGGGGGAGCTAGCGGGAGCAGTGAGCAGTTCTTC. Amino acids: CASSLGGASGSSEQFF.

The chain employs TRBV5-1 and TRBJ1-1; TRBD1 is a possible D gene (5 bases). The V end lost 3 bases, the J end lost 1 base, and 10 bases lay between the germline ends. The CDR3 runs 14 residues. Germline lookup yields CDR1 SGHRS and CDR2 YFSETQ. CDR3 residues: CASSSTVTNTEAFF. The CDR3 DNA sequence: TGCGCCAGCAGCTCGACAGTAACGAACACTGAAGCTTTCTTT.

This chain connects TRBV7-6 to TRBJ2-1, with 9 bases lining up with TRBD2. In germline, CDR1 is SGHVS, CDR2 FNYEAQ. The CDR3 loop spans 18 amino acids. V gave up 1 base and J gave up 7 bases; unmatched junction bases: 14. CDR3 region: CASSLEGIAGDLWNEQFF. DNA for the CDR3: TGTGCCAGCAGCTTAGAGGGGATAGCGGGGGACCTTTGGAATGAGCAGTTCTTC.

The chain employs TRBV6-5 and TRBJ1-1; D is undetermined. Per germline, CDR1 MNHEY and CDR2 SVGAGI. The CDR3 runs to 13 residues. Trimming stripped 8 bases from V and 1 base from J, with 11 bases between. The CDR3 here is CASRAGENTEAFF. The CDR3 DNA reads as TGTGCCAGCCGAGCCGGGGAGAACACTGAAGCTTTCTTT.

For the CDR3, the DNA is TGTGCCAGCAGCGTAGTAAGGAGAGAGCGGGGGCCTCTAATCTACAATGAGCAGTTCTTC. Encoded protein: CASSVVRRERGPLIYNEQFF. V is TRBV9 and J is TRBJ2-1; 8 nucleotides align to TRBD2. CDR1 SGDLS and CDR2 YYNGEE come from the germline V gene. The CDR3 spans 20 residues. V was pared by 0 bases and J by 3 bases, with 17 bases of the junction left unmatched.

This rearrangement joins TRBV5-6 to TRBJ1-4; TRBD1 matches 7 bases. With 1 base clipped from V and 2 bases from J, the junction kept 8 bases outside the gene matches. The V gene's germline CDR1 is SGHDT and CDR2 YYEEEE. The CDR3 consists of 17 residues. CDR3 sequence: CASSLKQGHSTNEKLFF. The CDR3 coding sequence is TGTGCCAGCAGCTTGAAACAGGGGCATTCCACTAATGAAAAACTGTTTTTT.

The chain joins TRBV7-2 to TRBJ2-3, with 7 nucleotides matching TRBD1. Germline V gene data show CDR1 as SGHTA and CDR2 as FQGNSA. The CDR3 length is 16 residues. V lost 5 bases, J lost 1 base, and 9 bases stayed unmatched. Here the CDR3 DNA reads TGTGCCAGCAGCCCATGGACAGGCGGAGGCACAGATACGCAGTATTTT. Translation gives CASSPWTGGGTDTQYF. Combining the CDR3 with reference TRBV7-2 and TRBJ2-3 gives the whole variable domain GAGVSQSPSNKVTEKGKDVELRCDPISGHTALYWYRQSLGQGLEFLIYFQGNSAPDKSGLPSDRFSAERTGGSVSTLTIQRTQQEDSAVYLCASSPWTGGGTDTQYFGPGTRLTVL.

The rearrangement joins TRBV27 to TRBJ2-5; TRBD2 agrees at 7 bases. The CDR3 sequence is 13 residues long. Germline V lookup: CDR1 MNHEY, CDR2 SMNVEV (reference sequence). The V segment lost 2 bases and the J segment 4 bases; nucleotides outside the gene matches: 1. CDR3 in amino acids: CASSLAGVETQYF. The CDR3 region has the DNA TGTGCCAGCAGTTTAGCGGGGGTAGAGACCCAGTACTTC.

CDR3 sequence: CASSSHTGTAYGYTF. The CDR3, as DNA: TGTGCCAGCAGTTCACACACCGGGACAGCCTATGGCTACACCTTC. The chain employs TRBV28 and TRBJ1-2; 7 bases are a match to TRBD1. The CDR3 contains 15 residues. CDR1 is MDHEN and CDR2 is SYDVKM in the germline V gene. With V trimmed by 4 bases and J by 4 bases, 9 bases remained unmatched.

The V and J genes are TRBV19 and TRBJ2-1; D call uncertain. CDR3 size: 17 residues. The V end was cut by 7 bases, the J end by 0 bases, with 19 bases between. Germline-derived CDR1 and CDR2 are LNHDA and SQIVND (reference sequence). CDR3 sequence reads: CASIPSPAPSSYNEQFF. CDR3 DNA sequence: TGTGCCAGTATCCCCTCGCCAGCGCCAAGCTCCTACAATGAGCAGTTCTTC. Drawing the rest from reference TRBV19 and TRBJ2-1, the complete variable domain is DGGITQSPKYLFRKEGQNVTLSCEQNLNHDAMYWYRQDPGQGLRLIYYSQIVNDFQKGDIAEGYSVSREKKESFPLTVTSAQKNPTAFYLCASIPSPAPSSYNEQFFGPGTRLTVL.

The CDR3, as DNA: TGTGCCACCCGACAGGGTTCCTACAATGAGCAGTTCTTC. Translating gives CATRQGSYNEQFF. The chain links TRBV19 to TRBJ2-1, with 7 bases lining up with TRBD1. CDR1 LNHDA and CDR2 SQIVND come from the germline V gene (reference sequence). The CDR3 totals 13 residues. Trimming took 10 bases from V and 1 from J; bases not matched to a gene: 4.

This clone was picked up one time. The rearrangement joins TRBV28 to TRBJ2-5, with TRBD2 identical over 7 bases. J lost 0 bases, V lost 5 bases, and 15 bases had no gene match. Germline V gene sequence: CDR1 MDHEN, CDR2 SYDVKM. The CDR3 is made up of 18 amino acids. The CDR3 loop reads CASSRGGRGLAYQETQYF. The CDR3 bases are TGTGCCAGCAGTCGCGGGGGAAGGGGTCTAGCGTACCAAGAGACCCAGTACTTC. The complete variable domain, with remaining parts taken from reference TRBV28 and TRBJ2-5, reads DVKVTQSSRYLVKRTGEKVFLECVQDMDHENMFWYRQDPGLGLRLIYFSYDVKMKEKGDIPEGYSVSREKKERFSLILESASTNQTSMYLCASSRGGRGLAYQETQYFGPGTRLLVL.

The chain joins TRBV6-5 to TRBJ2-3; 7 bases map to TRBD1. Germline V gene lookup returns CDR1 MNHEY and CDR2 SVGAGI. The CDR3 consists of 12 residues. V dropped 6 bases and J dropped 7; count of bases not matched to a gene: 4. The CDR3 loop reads CASRQGVHTQYF. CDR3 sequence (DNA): TGTGCCAGCAGGCAGGGGGTTCATACGCAGTATTTT.

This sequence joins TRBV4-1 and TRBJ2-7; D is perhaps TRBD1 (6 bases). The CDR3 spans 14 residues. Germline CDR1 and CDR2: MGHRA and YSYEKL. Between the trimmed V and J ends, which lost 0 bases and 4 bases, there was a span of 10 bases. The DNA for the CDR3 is TGCGCCAGCAGCCAAGAAGGGCAGGGGTACGAGCAGTACTTC. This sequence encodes CASSQEGQGYEQYF.

The CDR3 nucleotides are TGTGCCTGGAGTGCCCCGGTAACGCAGTATTTT. It codes for CAWSAPVTQYF. This chain joins TRBV30 and TRBJ2-3; D gene uncertain. Germline CDR1 and CDR2: GTSNPN and SVGIG (reference sequence). The CDR3 loop spans 11 amino acids. Trimming took off 1 base at V and 9 bases at J, with 8 bases between the two ends.

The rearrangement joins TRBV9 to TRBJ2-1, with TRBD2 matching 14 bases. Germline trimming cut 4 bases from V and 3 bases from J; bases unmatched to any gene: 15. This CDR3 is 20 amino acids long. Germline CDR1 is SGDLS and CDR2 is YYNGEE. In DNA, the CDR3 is TGTGCCAGCAGCCTCCCGTTATATTCGACTAGCGGGGGGGACTACAATGAGCAGTTCTTC. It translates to CASSLPLYSTSGGDYNEQFF. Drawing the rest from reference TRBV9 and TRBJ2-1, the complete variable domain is DSGVTQTPKHLITATGQRVTLRCSPRSGDLSVYWYQQSLDQGLQFLIQYYNGEERAKGNILERFSAQQFPDLHSELNLSSLELGDSALYFCASSLPLYSTSGGDYNEQFFGPGTRLTVL.

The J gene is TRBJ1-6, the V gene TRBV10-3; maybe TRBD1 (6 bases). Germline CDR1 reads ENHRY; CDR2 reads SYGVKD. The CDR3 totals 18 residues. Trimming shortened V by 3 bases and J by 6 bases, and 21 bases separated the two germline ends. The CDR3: CAISEPGQWPDGNSPLHF. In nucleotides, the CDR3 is TGTGCCATCAGTGAACCGGGACAATGGCCAGACGGTAATTCACCCCTCCACTTT.

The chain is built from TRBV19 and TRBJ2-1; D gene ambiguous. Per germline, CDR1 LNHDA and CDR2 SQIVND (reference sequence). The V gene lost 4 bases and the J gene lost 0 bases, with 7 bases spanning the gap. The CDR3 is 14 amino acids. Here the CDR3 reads CASSKLISYNEQFF. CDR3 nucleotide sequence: TGTGCCAGTAGTAAGCTTATCTCCTACAATGAGCAGTTCTTC. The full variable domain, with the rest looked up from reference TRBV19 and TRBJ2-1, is DGGITQSPKYLFRKEGQNVTLSCEQNLNHDAMYWYRQDPGQGLRLIYYSQIVNDFQKGDIAEGYSVSREKKESFPLTVTSAQKNPTAFYLCASSKLISYNEQFFGPGTRLTVL.

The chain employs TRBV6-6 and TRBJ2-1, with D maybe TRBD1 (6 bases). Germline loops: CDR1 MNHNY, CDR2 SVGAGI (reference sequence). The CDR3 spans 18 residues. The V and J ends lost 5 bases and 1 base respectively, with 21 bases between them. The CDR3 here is CASSPPPQGNGSYNEQFF. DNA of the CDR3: TGTGCCAGCAGTCCCCCCCCACAGGGTAATGGATCCTACAATGAGCAGTTCTTC.

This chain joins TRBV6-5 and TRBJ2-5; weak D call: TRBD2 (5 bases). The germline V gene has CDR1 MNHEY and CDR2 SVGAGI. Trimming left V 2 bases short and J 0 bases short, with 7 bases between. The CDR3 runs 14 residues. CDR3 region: CASSYERNQETQYF. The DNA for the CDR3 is TGTGCCAGCAGTTACGAGCGGAACCAAGAGACCCAGTACTTC.

The CDR3 loop is CASSLSAGNYGYTF. The CDR3 DNA is TGTGCCAGCAGCTTAAGCGCAGGGAACTATGGCTACACCTTC. V and J are TRBV7-9 and TRBJ1-2, with D perhaps TRBD1 (5 bases). Germline CDR1 reads SEHNR; CDR2 reads FQNEAQ (reference sequence). The CDR3 covers 14 residues. V lost 2 bases and J lost 2, with 9 bases in between.

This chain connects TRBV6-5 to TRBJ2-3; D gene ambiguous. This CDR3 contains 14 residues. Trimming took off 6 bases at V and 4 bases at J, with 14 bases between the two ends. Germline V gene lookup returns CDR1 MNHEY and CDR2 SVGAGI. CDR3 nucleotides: TGTGCCAGCAGCCTAGTCGGATTTTCAGATACGCAGTATTTT. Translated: CASSLVGFSDTQYF.

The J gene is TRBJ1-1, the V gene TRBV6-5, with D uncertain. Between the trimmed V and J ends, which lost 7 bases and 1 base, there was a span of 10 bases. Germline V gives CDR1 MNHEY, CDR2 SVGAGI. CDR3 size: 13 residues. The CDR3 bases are TGTGCCAGCACTCTAAGTCAGAACACTGAAGCTTTCTTT. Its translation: CASTLSQNTEAFF.

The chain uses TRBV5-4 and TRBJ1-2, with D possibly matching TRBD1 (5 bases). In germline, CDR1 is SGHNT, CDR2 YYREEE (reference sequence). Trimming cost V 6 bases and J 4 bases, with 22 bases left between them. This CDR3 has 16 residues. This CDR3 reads CASTRGETVHFYGYTF. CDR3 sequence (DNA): TGTGCCAGCACAAGAGGAGAGACAGTCCATTTCTATGGCTACACCTTC.

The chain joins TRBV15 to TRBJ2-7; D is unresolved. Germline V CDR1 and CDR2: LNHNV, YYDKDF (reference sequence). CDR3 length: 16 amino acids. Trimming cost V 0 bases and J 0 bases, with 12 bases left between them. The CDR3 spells CATSRDQPISSYEQYF. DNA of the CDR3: TGTGCCACCAGCAGAGATCAACCGATCAGCTCCTACGAGCAGTACTTC. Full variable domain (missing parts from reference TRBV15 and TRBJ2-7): DAMVIQNPRYQVTQFGKPVTLSCSQTLNHNVMYWYQQKSSQAPKLLFHYYDKDFNNEADTPDNFQSRRPNTSFCFLDIRSPGLGDTAMYLCATSRDQPISSYEQYFGPGTRLTVT.

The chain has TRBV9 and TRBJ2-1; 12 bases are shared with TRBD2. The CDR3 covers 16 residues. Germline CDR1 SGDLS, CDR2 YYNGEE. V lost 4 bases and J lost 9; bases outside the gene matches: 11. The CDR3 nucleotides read TGTGCCAGCAGCTCGAGACTAGCGGGAGTGGGGAGTGAGCAGTTCTTC. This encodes CASSSRLAGVGSEQFF.